The clone carrying this T cell receptor (beta chain) appeared once. The data are from a study of long-term antiretroviral therapy in people with HIV. This was the immunoSEQ v3.0 assay at survey level. Assay used: immunoSEQ multiplex PCR; TCRdb lists only in-frame clones, some missing. The profile shows more than 10,000 clones, 70% to 80% of them singletons. The germline gives CDR1 MNHEY, CDR2 SVGAGI. There are 14 residues in the CDR3. Trimming stripped 6 bases from V and 5 bases from J, with 14 bases between. V gene TRBV6-5 combines with J gene TRBJ1-5; a weak D match, TRBD1 (6 bases). This TCR derives from a woman in her 40s with HIV. The material sequenced was unsorted PBMCs, taken 0.5 years before starting antiretroviral therapy. CDR3 sequence reads: CASSPTGSDQPQHF. The CDR3 DNA is TGTGCCAGCAGCCCTACAGGGAGTGATCAGCCCCAGCATTTT.